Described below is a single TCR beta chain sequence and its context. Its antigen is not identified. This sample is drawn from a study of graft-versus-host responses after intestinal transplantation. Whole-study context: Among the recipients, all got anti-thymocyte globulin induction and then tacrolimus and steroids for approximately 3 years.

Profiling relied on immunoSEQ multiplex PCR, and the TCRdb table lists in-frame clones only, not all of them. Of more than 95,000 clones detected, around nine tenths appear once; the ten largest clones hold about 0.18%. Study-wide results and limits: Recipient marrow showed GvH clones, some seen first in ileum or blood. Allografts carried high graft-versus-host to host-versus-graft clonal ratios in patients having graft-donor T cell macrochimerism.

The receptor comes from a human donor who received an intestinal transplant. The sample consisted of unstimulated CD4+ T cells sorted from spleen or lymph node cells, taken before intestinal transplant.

The CDR3 reads CASSETIFKSYEQYF. CDR3 coding DNA: TGTGCCAGCAGTGAGACAATTTTTAAGTCCTACGAGCAGTACTTC. The chain combines TRBV2 with TRBJ2-5; D gene ambiguous. The J call may be wrong; the DNA end is better matched by TRBJ2-7. This CDR3 has 15 amino acids. In germline, CDR1 is SNHLY, CDR2 FYNNEI.